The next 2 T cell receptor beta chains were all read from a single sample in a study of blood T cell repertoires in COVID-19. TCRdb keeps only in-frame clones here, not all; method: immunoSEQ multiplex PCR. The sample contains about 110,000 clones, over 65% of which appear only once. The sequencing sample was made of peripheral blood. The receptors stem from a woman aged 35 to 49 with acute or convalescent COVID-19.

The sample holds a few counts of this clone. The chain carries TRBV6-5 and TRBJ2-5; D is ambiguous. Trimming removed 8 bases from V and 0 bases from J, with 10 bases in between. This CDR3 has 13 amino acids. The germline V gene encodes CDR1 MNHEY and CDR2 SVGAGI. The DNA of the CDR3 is TGTGCCAGCTCCTGGCGGTACCAAGAGACCCAGTACTTC. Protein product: CASSWRYQETQYF.

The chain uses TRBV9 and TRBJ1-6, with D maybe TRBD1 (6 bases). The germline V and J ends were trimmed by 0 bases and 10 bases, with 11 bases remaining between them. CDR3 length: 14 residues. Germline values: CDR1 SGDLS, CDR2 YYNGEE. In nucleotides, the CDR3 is TGTGCCAGCAGCGTAGGGACAGCAAGATCACCCCTCCACTTT. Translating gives CASSVGTARSPLHF. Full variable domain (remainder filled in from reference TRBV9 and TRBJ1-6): DSGVTQTPKHLITATGQRVTLRCSPRSGDLSVYWYQQSLDQGLQFLIQYYNGEERAKGNILERFSAQQFPDLHSELNLSSLELGDSALYFCASSVGTARSPLHFGNGTRLTVT.